This T cell receptor beta chain originates from a study of OX40 agonist ivuxolimab in advanced cancers. Across the whole study: Patients were 82.7% male with ages roughly 23 to 85, mean about 54. Findings and caveats of the study: The study did not work out the antigen specificity of the expanded peripheral T cells. The mean number of expanded clones was higher in CD8+ T cells than in CD4+. At 0.1 to 3.0 mg/kg, clonal expansion of CD4+ and CD8+ blood T cells had occurred by week 6.

V trimming: 5 bases; J trimming: 1 base; junction bases outside the gene matches: 4. CDR3 length equals 14 residues. Germline V CDR1 and CDR2: MNHNY, SVGAGI (reference sequence). TCRdb's copy holds only in-frame clones and misses some; the assay was immunoSEQ multiplex PCR. The table includes more than 45,000 clones, about 83% detected once. To note about this clone: What it binds is not known.

The J gene is TRBJ1-1, the V gene TRBV6-6; 7 bases align to TRBD1. The material sequenced was CD4+ or CD8+ T cells sorted from blood, taken in a trial of the OX40 agonist ivuxolimab. This clonotype was obtained from an adult with an advanced solid tumor such as melanoma, head and neck, liver or kidney cancer. Here the CDR3 reads CASSPGTENTEAFF. The CDR3 region has the DNA TGTGCCAGCAGTCCCGGGACAGAGAACACTGAAGCTTTCTTT.